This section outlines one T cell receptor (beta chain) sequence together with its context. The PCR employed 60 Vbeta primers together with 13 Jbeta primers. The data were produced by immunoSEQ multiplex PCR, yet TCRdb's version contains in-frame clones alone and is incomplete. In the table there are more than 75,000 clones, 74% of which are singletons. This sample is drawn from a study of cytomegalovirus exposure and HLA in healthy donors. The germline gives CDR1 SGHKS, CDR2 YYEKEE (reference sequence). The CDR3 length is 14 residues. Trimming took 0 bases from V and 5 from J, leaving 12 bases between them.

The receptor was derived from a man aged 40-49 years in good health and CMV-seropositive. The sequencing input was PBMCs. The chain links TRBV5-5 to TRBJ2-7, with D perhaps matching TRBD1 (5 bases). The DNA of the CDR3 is TGTGCCAGCAGCTTGGCCCCCAGGGCGGACGAGCAGTACTTC. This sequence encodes CASSLAPRADEQYF.